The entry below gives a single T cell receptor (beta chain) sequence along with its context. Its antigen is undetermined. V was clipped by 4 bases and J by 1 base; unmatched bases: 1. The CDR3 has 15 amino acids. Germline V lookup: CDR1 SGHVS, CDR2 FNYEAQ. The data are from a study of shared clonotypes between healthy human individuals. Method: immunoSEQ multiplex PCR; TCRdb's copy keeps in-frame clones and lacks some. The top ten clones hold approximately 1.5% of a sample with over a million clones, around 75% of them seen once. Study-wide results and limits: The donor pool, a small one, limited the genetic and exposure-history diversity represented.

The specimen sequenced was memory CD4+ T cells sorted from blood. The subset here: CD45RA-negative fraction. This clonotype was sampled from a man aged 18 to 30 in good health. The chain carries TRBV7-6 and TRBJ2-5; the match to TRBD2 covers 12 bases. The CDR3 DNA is TGTGCCAGCAGCTCGACTAGCGGGAGCCAAGAGACCCAGTACTTC. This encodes CASSSTSGSQETQYF.